This TCR beta chain was recovered during a study of cytomegalovirus exposure and HLA in healthy donors. Study-wide results and caveats: The dataset shows that most TCR sequences were rare, while some public TCRs occurred in many donors. Researchers reportedly found TCR beta sequences accurately predicted most subjects' HLA-A and HLA-B alleles. A later analysis reported that several of the most significant clusters appeared to be linked to common viral pathogens, among them Epstein-Barr virus.

This clone was seen a few times. Its specificity is not known. Use of 60 Vbeta and 13 Jbeta primers characterized the PCR. TCRdb's table, derived via immunoSEQ multiplex PCR, lists solely in-frame clones and lacks some. Here the sample spans about 130,000 clones, around 80% being singletons. Trimming took off 1 base at V and 1 base at J, with 13 bases between the two ends. The CDR3 sequence is 16 residues long. The germline V gene encodes CDR1 SGHTA and CDR2 FQGNSA. The sequence came from a woman between 40 and 55 years old in good health and CMV-seronegative. The rearrangement links TRBV7-2 to TRBJ2-5, with a weak D call TRBD2 (6 bases). The sequenced sample was PBMCs. The CDR3 bases are TGTGCCAGCAGCTTAGGATTAACGGGAGCCCAAGAGACCCAGTACTTC. This gives the protein CASSLGLTGAQETQYF.